The rows below give T cell receptor beta chains drawn from one sample of a study of monozygotic twins with inflammatory bowel disease. TCRdb re-called the 5' RACE reads and catalogs CDR3 proteins one per entry, DNA excluded. The table for this sample gives approximately 400,000 distinct CDR3 sequences. Input material: blood. The receptors come from a human donor with ulcerative colitis or Crohn's disease, or a healthy co-twin of an affected twin (not recorded which). CDR3s include the opening cysteine and the closing phenylalanine or tryptophan.

j_gene: TRBJ2-1; v_gene: TRBV30; CDR3aa: CAWDGSGRVGFGEQFF
j_gene: TRBJ2-5; v_gene: TRBV4-1; CDR3aa: CASSHRIAAVGQETQYF
j_gene: TRBJ1-5; v_gene: TRBV6-6; CDR3aa: CASSSGTSNQPQHF
j_gene: TRBJ1-1; v_gene: TRBV2; CDR3aa: CASRGTGANTEAFF
j_gene: TRBJ2-1; v_gene: TRBV27; CDR3aa: CASMRDRGSYNEQFF
j_gene: TRBJ1-2; v_gene: TRBV5-1; CDR3aa: CASSLGSGVYGYTF
j_gene: TRBJ1-1; v_gene: TRBV29-1; CDR3aa: CSVNLGRTEAFF
j_gene: TRBJ1-1; v_gene: TRBV30; CDR3aa: CACYRGDTEAFF
j_gene: TRBJ2-3; v_gene: TRBV29-1; CDR3aa: CSVGDGTDTQYF
j_gene: TRBJ2-1; v_gene: TRBV20-1; CDR3aa: CSASTSGGAVEQFF
j_gene: TRBJ2-1; v_gene: TRBV24-1; CDR3aa: CATSDPDREQFF
j_gene: TRBJ2-2; v_gene: TRBV15; CDR3aa: CATSRETGELFF
j_gene: TRBJ1-2; v_gene: TRBV12-3/TRBV12-4; CDR3aa: CASSNRDRGFVYGYTF
j_gene: TRBJ2-5; v_gene: TRBV30; CDR3aa: CAWSVELAGGLLQETQYF
j_gene: TRBJ2-2; v_gene: TRBV20-1; CDR3aa: CSARDRSGINTGELFF
j_gene: TRBJ2-3; v_gene: TRBV21-1; CDR3aa: CASSKDRPGASGICDTQYF
j_gene: TRBJ2-1; v_gene: TRBV5-1; CDR3aa: CASSLGRSFRANEQFF
j_gene: TRBJ1-1; v_gene: TRBV30; CDR3aa: CAWSARDGSNTEAFF
j_gene: TRBJ2-5; v_gene: TRBV19; CDR3aa: CASSMRETQYF
j_gene: TRBJ2-3; v_gene: TRBV5-1; CDR3aa: CASSRNDLNTDTQYF
j_gene: TRBJ1-1; v_gene: TRBV6-5; CDR3aa: CASSPGTNTEAFF
j_gene: TRBJ1-1; v_gene: TRBV6-2/TRBV6-3; CDR3aa: CASRTGQLTEAFF
j_gene: TRBJ2-7; v_gene: TRBV10-3; CDR3aa: CAISEASYEQYF